This T cell receptor beta chain appears in the sequencing data of a study of cytomegalovirus exposure and HLA in healthy donors. Study information: The roughly 670 first-cohort repertoires and the 130 or so validation repertoires shared the same platform, a later analysis reported.

Measured with immunoSEQ multiplex PCR; TCRdb has only the in-frame clones, and not every one. The table shows 130,000 or so clones, with 85% to 90% occurring only once. Points on this clone: Its antigen is still unknown.

Overall study findings and caveats: Rare TCR sequences predominated, though certain public TCRs were found in many donors. High sensitivity and specificity were reportedly achieved when the classifier diagnosed cytomegalovirus status. Associated with cytomegalovirus, according to the listing, were 170 or so TCR beta chains.

This receptor was obtained from a woman under 40 in good health and CMV-seropositive. Material: PBMCs.

As DNA, the CDR3 is TGTGCCAGCTCACCCTTCGGACAGCTCGTAGCCAAAAACATTCAGTACTTC. Translated, it gives CASSPFGQLVAKNIQYF. V usage is TRBV18 and J usage is TRBJ2-4, with D possibly matching TRBD1 (6 bases). CDR1 KGHSH and CDR2 LQKENI come from the germline V gene. V gave up 3 bases and J gave up 0 bases, with 15 bases separating them. CDR3 length: 17 residues.